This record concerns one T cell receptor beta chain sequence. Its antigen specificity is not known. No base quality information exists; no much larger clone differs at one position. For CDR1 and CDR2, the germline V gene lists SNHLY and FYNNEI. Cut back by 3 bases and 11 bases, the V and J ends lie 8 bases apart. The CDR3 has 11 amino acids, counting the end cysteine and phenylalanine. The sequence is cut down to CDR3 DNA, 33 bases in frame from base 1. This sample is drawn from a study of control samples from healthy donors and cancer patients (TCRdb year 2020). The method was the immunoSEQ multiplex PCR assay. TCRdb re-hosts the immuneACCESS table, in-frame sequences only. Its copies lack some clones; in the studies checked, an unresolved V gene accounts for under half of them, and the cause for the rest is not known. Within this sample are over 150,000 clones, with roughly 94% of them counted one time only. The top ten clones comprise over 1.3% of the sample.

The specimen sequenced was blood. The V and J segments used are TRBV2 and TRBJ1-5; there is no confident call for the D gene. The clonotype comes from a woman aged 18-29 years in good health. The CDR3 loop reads CASSETEAQHF. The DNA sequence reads TGTGCCAGCAGTGAGACCGAGGCCCAGCATTTT.